The 2 T cell receptor beta chains given below trace back to one sample, sequenced in a study of blood T cells in healthy people across ages. Primed by a sample-barcoded 5' primer and a J-beta primer mix, a second PCR proceeded for about 7 to 12 cycles. TCRdb passed the 5' RACE reads through MiXCR, listing each CDR3 protein once. This sample yields over 950,000 distinct CDR3 sequences, of which less than 45% are seen a single time; under 15% belongs to the top ten. The specimen was blood. The receptors here all came from a young man in good health.

This clonotype has more than one count but fewer than ten. The chain joins TRBV4-3 to TRBJ2-1; D may be TRBD2 (6 bases). From germline, CDR1 is LGHNA and CDR2 YSLEER. V lost 0 bases, J lost 5 bases, and 11 bases lay in between. There are 15 residues in the CDR3. The DNA for the CDR3 is TGCGCCAGCAGCCAAGATCGGGAGAGGGACAATGAGCAGTTCTTC. Protein product: CASSQDRERDNEQFF.

The V and J genes are TRBV4-3 and TRBJ2-7, with D tentatively TRBD1 or TRBD2 (5 bases each). V was trimmed by 4 bases and J by 7 bases, leaving 20 bases between them. Germline CDR1 reads LGHNA; CDR2 reads YSLEER. The CDR3 loop spans 15 amino acids. CDR3: CASSRQRGGSREQYF. In DNA, the CDR3 is TGCGCCAGCAGCCGACAGCGAGGAGGATCTAGGGAGCAGTACTTC.